These 7 T cell receptor beta chains share one sample of origin, sequenced in a study of Tregs in tolerant kidney transplant recipients. Their specific antigens are unknown. Only in-frame clones appear in the TCRdb table, and some are missing; sequencing was by immunoSEQ multiplex PCR. Of roughly 40,000 clones in the sample, nearly 97% were seen once. The sample consisted of Tregs from blood cultured with allogeneic cells. All receptors derive from a human donor in good health.

V is TRBV5-6 and J is TRBJ1-5; 9 nucleotides match TRBD1. V was clipped by 1 base and J by 4 bases; unmatched bases: 6. The CDR3 runs 16 residues. Germline V gene lookup returns CDR1 SGHDT and CDR2 YYEEEE. The CDR3, as DNA: TGTGCCAGCAGCTTGTTCGGACAGGGGTATAATCAGCCCCAGCATTTT. Protein product: CASSLFGQGYNQPQHF. Combining the CDR3 with reference TRBV5-6 and TRBJ1-5 gives the whole variable domain DAGVTQSPTHLIKTRGQQVTLRCSPKSGHDTVSWYQQALGQGPQFIFQYYEEEERQRGNFPDRFSGHQFPNYSSELNVNALLLGDSALYLCASSLFGQGYNQPQHFGDGTRLSIL.

As to this clone: At one end, the junction sequence differs from germline, possibly due to a read error. The V and J genes are TRBV10-1 and TRBJ2-7, with 11 bases matching TRBD2. Germline V gene sequence: CDR1 WNHNN, CDR2 SYGVQD (reference sequence). There are 14 residues in the CDR3. The CDR3 DNA reads TGCGCCAGCAGTGAGCCGGGACTAGCGGCGCCTTTGGTCTTC. It encodes CASSEPGLAAPLVF.

The rearrangement uses TRBV29-1 and TRBJ2-1; D ambiguous. Germline V gene sequence: CDR1 SQVTM, CDR2 ANQGSEA. The V gene lost 3 bases and the J gene lost 0 bases, with 12 bases spanning the gap. The length of the CDR3 is 15 residues. As DNA, the CDR3 is TGCAGCGTTGAGCAGGCGAGAAGCTCCTACAATGAGCAGTTCTTC. Translated, it gives CSVEQARSSYNEQFF.

The chain carries TRBV6-6 and TRBJ2-7, with unresolved D. The V and J ends lost 0 bases and 0 bases respectively, with 9 bases between them. The CDR3 extends over 15 amino acids. Per germline, CDR1 MNHNY and CDR2 SVGAGI (reference sequence). The CDR3, as DNA: TGTGCCAGCAGTTACTCGTCGGCGAGCTCCTACGAGCAGTACTTC. The encoded protein is CASSYSSASSYEQYF.

This clone appeared a single time. CDR3 DNA sequence: TGTGCCAGCAGCGTAGATAGCGGCTCCTACAATGAGCAGTTCTTC. This translates into CASSVDSGSYNEQFF. V gene TRBV9 combines with J gene TRBJ2-1; tentative D call: TRBD2 (6 bases). Germline loops: CDR1 SGDLS, CDR2 YYNGEE. The CDR3 consists of 15 residues. The V gene lost 0 bases and the J gene lost 0 bases, with 7 bases spanning the gap.

This chain links TRBV5-4 with TRBJ2-3, with 10 bases identical to TRBD2. Per germline, CDR1 SGHNT and CDR2 YYREEE (reference sequence). Trimming removed 0 bases from V and 11 bases from J; junction bases left unmatched: 12. This CDR3 has 16 residues. CDR3 nucleotide sequence: TGTGCCAGCAGCTTGGGGGGGACTAGCGACCGAAGGGAGCAGTATTTT. Translated, it gives CASSLGGTSDRREQYF. The full variable domain, with the rest looked up from reference TRBV5-4 and TRBJ2-3, is ETGVTQSPTHLIKTRGQQVTLRCSSQSGHNTVSWYQQALGQGPQFIFQYYREEENGRGNFPPRFSGLQFPNYSSELNVNALELDDSALYLCASSLGGTSDRREQYFGPGTRLTVL.

This clone was observed a single time. The rearrangement links TRBV6-5 to TRBJ2-1; 8 bases agree with TRBD1. V shed 0 bases and J 7 bases; nucleotides not matched to a gene: 5. Germline V gives CDR1 MNHEY, CDR2 SVGAGI. The CDR3 contains 15 residues. Written as DNA, the CDR3 is TGTGCCAGCAGTTACTCGACAGGGGCGCGGAATGAGCAGTTCTTC. It encodes CASSYSTGARNEQFF.